This T cell receptor (beta chain) came from a study of blood T cell repertoires in COVID-19. In the study overall: PBMCs, B-cell-depleted T cells, or T cells were the source of the cDNA or gDNA that made up the material.

The CDR3 is made up of 13 amino acids. CDR1 and CDR2 from the germline V gene are MRHNA and SNTAGT. Between the trimmed V and J ends, which lost 5 bases and 5 bases, there was a span of 12 bases. Per the original data handling: How many nucleated cells were present was estimated from reference gene primer amplification. The method was immunoSEQ multiplex PCR; TCRdb's version includes in-frame clones alone and lacks a portion of them. V, J and clone size are taken as reported in that table, and D and trimming were inferred from the DNA itself. The sample lists some 390,000 clones, 87% seen once, with 2.3% in the top ten.

The sequence was collected from a woman between 55 and 75 years old with COVID-19, enrolled during active disease. Sequencing was carried out using peripheral blood. This rearrangement joins TRBV6-4 to TRBJ1-2; D is perhaps TRBD1 (5 bases). In DNA, the CDR3 is TGTGCCAGCAGTAGCTCGGGGGGGTATGGCTACACCTTC. Its protein is CASSSSGGYGYTF.